This T cell receptor (beta chain) was captured in a study of blood T cell repertoires in COVID-19. Study background: Sites across the United States, Italy and Spain contributed samples from acute and convalescent COVID-19. T cells, B-cell-depleted T cells, or PBMCs supplied cDNA or gDNA.

This clone was seen only a few times. Unmatched junction bases numbered 1, after V lost 5 bases and J lost 4 bases. CDR3 length: 12 residues. Germline lookup yields CDR1 SEHNR and CDR2 FQNEAQ (reference sequence). Method: immunoSEQ multiplex PCR; TCRdb's copy keeps in-frame clones and lacks some. Here the sample spans about 60,000 clones, about 91% being singletons. The clonotype comes from a man aged 55 to 70 with acute or convalescent COVID-19. The sequenced sample consisted of peripheral blood. The chain is built from TRBV7-9 and TRBJ2-7; 8 bases agree with TRBD1. CDR3 coding DNA: TGTGCCAGCAGCAGGACAGGGTACGAGCAGTACTTC. This translates into CASSRTGYEQYF.